This TCR beta chain was captured by sequencing in a study of cytomegalovirus exposure and HLA in healthy donors. About this clone: The antigen is unknown.

General study points: The authors considered a cluster of highly shared sequence variants likely to be a sequencing artifact.

PCR employed 60 Vbeta and 13 Jbeta primers. This table comes from immunoSEQ multiplex PCR, and its TCRdb copy is limited to in-frame clones, with some not included. The sample has about 170,000 clones; 85% are singletons. J lost 10 bases, V lost 5 bases, and 13 bases had no gene match. CDR1 SEHNR and CDR2 FQNEAQ come from the germline V gene (reference sequence). The CDR3 is made up of 17 amino acids. There were likely unrecorded immune exposures, though donors were nominally healthy when sampled. The J gene is TRBJ2-1, the V gene TRBV7-9, with 14 bases aligning to TRBD2. The receptor comes from a boy between 2 and 10 years old in good health and CMV-seronegative. Input material: PBMCs. The CDR3 DNA reads as TGTGCCAGCAGCCTAAGCCACGGACTAGCGGGAGGACGCGAGCAGTTCTTC. It translates to CASSLSHGLAGGREQFF. Variable domain in full (rest from reference TRBV7-9 and TRBJ2-1): DTGVSQNPRHKITKRGQNVTFRCDPISEHNRLYWYRQTLGQGPEFLTYFQNEAQLEKSRLLSDRFSAERPKGSFSTLEIQRTEQGDSAMYLCASSLSHGLAGGREQFFGPGTRLTVL.